The 9 T cell receptor beta chains presented below share a single source sample, sequenced in a study of breast tumors, draining lymph nodes, adjacent tissues. TCRdb recomputed calls from the multiplex PCR reads with MiXCR, one row per CDR3 protein. This table holds about 130,000 distinct CDR3 sequences, about a fifth found once. Samples came from axillary lymph nodes draining the breast cancer. The sample was axillary lymph node tissue. These receptors all come from a female donor with breast cancer. Some clones in this sample may be carry-over from other donors' samples.

This clonotype showed up many times. The V gene is TRBV20-1, the J gene TRBJ2-7, with 9 bases lining up with TRBD2. There are 14 residues in the CDR3. V shed 8 bases, J shed 5 bases, and the junction held 13 bases outside the gene matches. Per the germline V gene, CDR1 is DFQATT and CDR2 is SNEGSKA (reference sequence). CDR3 bases: TGCAGTACCCTCGGCGGGGGGGCTCAGAACGAGCAGTACTTC. Residues: CSTLGGGAQNEQYF.

This clonotype came up many times. The chain uses TRBV7-9 and TRBJ2-2; possibly TRBD1 for D (6 bases). Trimming cost V 3 bases and J 2 bases, with 13 bases left between them. This CDR3 has 16 amino acids. From germline, CDR1 is SEHNR and CDR2 FQNEAQ (reference sequence). The CDR3 region has the DNA TGTGCCAGCAGCTTTCCCCCGGGACATAACACCGGGGAGCTGTTTTTT. Encoded protein: CASSFPPGHNTGELFF.

This clonotype was detected ten times or more. The chain has TRBV30 and TRBJ2-5, with a possible D match to TRBD2 (5 bases). V was shortened by 2 bases and J by 3 bases, with 10 bases between the two germline ends. This CDR3 has 13 amino acids. CDR1 is GTSNPN and CDR2 is SVGIG in the germline V gene (reference sequence). The CDR3 spells CAWSRGSKETQYF. Written as DNA, the CDR3 is TGTGCCTGGAGTCGCGGGTCCAAAGAGACCCAGTACTTC.

This clonotype has a count of ten or more. V usage is TRBV20-1 and J usage is TRBJ1-5, with D tentatively TRBD1 (6 bases). Germline CDR1 DFQATT, CDR2 SNEGSKA (reference sequence). The V and J ends lost 3 bases and 6 bases respectively, with 18 bases between them. The CDR3 is made up of 15 amino acids. The CDR3 nucleotides are TGCAGTGCTAGTGGCGGGGGCTCTAAGGCTCAGCCCCAGCATTTT. It translates to CSASGGGSKAQPQHF.

The sample holds a few counts of this clonotype. This clone may be a read error of a much larger clone one base away. No conserved phenylalanine or tryptophan ends this CDR3, so it is likely a read error. The chain couples TRBV20-1 to TRBJ2-1; 8 nucleotides line up with TRBD2. J was trimmed by 2 bases and V by 2 bases; bases with no gene match: 5. Germline V gene sequence: CDR1 DFQATT, CDR2 SNEGSKA (reference sequence). The CDR3 runs 15 residues. CDR3 sequence: CSARSSGSAYNEQFL. The CDR3 region has the DNA TGCAGTGCTAGATCGAGCGGGAGCGCCTACAATGAGCAGTTCCTC.

This clonotype showed up many times. The chain joins TRBV20-1 to TRBJ2-5; D is uncertain. The CDR3 runs to 11 residues. Germline-derived CDR1 and CDR2 are DFQATT and SNEGSKA (reference sequence). The CDR3 protein is CRIEVQETQYF. CDR3 nucleotide sequence: TGCAGGATCGAGGTGCAAGAGACCCAGTACTTC.

For this clonotype: The junction and the germline gene differ at one end; a read error may be behind it. This chain uses TRBV5-1 with TRBJ2-7; 9 positions agree with TRBD1. This CDR3 region has 14 residues. Germline V lookup: CDR1 SGHRS, CDR2 YFSETQ. The DNA of the CDR3 is TGCGCCAGCAACGAACAGGGGGCGGCGTACGAGCAGTGCTTC. Amino acid sequence: CASNEQGAAYEQCF.

There are many counts of this clonotype. CDR3 region: CASIQGGGETQYF. CDR3 nucleotides: TGTGCCAGCATTCAGGGTGGAGGGGAGACCCAGTACTTC. The chain employs TRBV6-5 and TRBJ2-5; D may be TRBD2 (6 bases). The CDR3 runs 13 residues. Germline CDR1 and CDR2: MNHEY and SVGAGI. V was trimmed by 7 bases and J by 5 bases, leaving 14 bases between them.

This clonotype has a count of ten or more. The rearrangement joins TRBV10-2 to TRBJ2-5; D is perhaps TRBD2 (6 bases). In germline, CDR1 is WSHSY, CDR2 SAAADI. The CDR3 is made up of 13 amino acids. V dropped 2 bases and J dropped 5 bases, with 9 bases sitting between them. The chain's CDR3 is CASSEAGRETQYF. CDR3 coding DNA: TGCGCCAGCAGTGAGGCAGGGAGGGAGACCCAGTACTTC.